Listed below are T cell receptor beta chains from one sample, sequenced in a study of T cell responses to AZD1222 COVID-19 vaccine. Measured with immunoSEQ multiplex PCR; TCRdb has only the in-frame clones, and not every one. The data show approximately 150,000 clones, 90% to 95% seen once. Specimen: peripheral blood, collected on day 0 of MenACWY control vaccination. The source of these receptors is an adult in good health. Each CDR3 is given with its conserved first and last residue. A D gene is named only where the DNA matches it firmly. Only some rows state a clone size, as once, few, many or a class for expanded clones.

V	D	size	J	DNA	CDR3
TRBV10-1	TRBD1	NA	TRBJ1-1	TGCGCCAGCAGCGAGACAGGGGACGGGGTTGAAGCTTTCTTT	CASSETGDGVEAFF
TRBV4-1	NA	NA	TRBJ2-7	TGCGCCAGCAGCCAAAGGTCTCGGGCAGGGGACTACGAGCAGTACTTC	CASSQRSRAGDYEQYF
TRBV5-5	NA	once	TRBJ1-6	TGTGCCAGCAGCTTGGAGGGCTGGAATTCACCCCTCCACTTT	CASSLEGWNSPLHF
TRBV5-1	NA	NA	TRBJ1-2	TGCGCCAGCAGCTCCGGGGGAGGGCTGGATGGCTACACCTTC	CASSSGGGLDGYTF
TRBV29-1	NA	once	TRBJ1-1	TGCAGCGTTGAAGATAGGGGCTCACGGGGGACTGAAGCTTTCTTT	CSVEDRGSRGTEAFF
TRBV15	TRBD1	NA	TRBJ2-7	TGTGCCACCAGCAGAGTCCGGGACAGGGGGTACGAGCAGTACTTC	CATSRVRDRGYEQYF
TRBV10-2	NA	NA	TRBJ2-1	TGCGCCAGCAGTGAGTCCGGGACCCCCCTGCTCTTC	CASSESGTPLLF
TRBV6-5	NA	NA	TRBJ2-1	TGTGCCAGCAGCTCAAGCCGCTACAATGAGCAGTTCTTC	CASSSSRYNEQFF
TRBV6-2/TRBV6-3	TRBD2	NA	TRBJ2-3	TGTGCCAGCAGTTACGGAAGCGGGAGGGCTAATACGCAGTATTTT	CASSYGSGRANTQYF
TRBV5-1	TRBD1	once	TRBJ1-2	TGCGCCAGCAGCTTGGGGGACAGGGTGAGGGGCTACACCTTC	CASSLGDRVRGYTF
TRBV7-2	TRBD1	NA	TRBJ1-2	TGTGCCAGCAGCTCGGGAAGGAGGGGGCAGTATGGCTACACCTTC	CASSSGRRGQYGYTF
TRBV7-7	NA	once	TRBJ2-3	TGTGCCAGCAGCTTAGGAATAGACACAGATACGCAGTATTTT	CASSLGIDTDTQYF
TRBV2	NA	once	TRBJ2-7	TGTGCCAGCAGTGAATCCGGCAGGGGGGAATACGAGCAGTACTTC	CASSESGRGEYEQYF
TRBV30	TRBD1	NA	TRBJ1-5	TGTGCCTGGAGTCGGGGACAGGGTGGGCGCAATCAGCCCCAGCATTTT	CAWSRGQGGRNQPQHF
TRBV24-1	NA	NA	TRBJ2-1	TGTGCCACCAGTGATTCTCAGGGGACCTCCTACAATGAGCAGTTCTTC	CATSDSQGTSYNEQFF
TRBV12-5	NA	NA	TRBJ2-1	TGTGCTAGTGTTTCGGACTGGGGTTTTACGGAGCAGTTCTTC	CASVSDWGFTEQFF
TRBV6-2/TRBV6-3	NA	NA	TRBJ1-1	TGTGCCAGCAGTTACGGGGACACTGAAGCTTTCTTT	CASSYGDTEAFF
TRBV2	TRBD1	NA	TRBJ1-6	TGTGCCAGCAGTGAAGAGGGACAGGACAATTCACCCCTCCACTTT	CASSEEGQDNSPLHF
TRBV29-1	NA	NA	TRBJ2-1	TGCAGCGTCGCACTACCTGTATCCTACAATGAGCAGTTCTTC	CSVALPVSYNEQFF
TRBV19	NA	once	TRBJ2-6	TGTGCCAGTAGTATAGAACCCTCTGGGGCCAACGTCCTGACTTTC	CASSIEPSGANVLTF
TRBV18	NA	NA	TRBJ2-1	TGTGCCAGCTCACCGATTGAGGCCACCAACGGGGGCGAGCAGTTCTTC	CASSPIEATNGGEQFF
TRBV19	TRBD1	NA	TRBJ1-6	TGTGCCAGTAGTACAAGACAGGGTAATTCACCCCTCCACTTT	CASSTRQGNSPLHF
TRBV19	NA	NA	TRBJ2-1	TGTGCCAGTAGGGCGGGACAGCCACCTGTGTCCTACAATGAGCAGTTCTTC	CASRAGQPPVSYNEQFF
TRBV24-1	TRBD1	NA	TRBJ2-4	TGTGCCACCAGTGATTCGCGGACAGGGTTACTAGCCAAAAACATTCAGTACTTC	CATSDSRTGLLAKNIQYF
TRBV2	TRBD1	NA	TRBJ1-2	TGTGCCAGCAGTGAAGGTGGGACAGGCAACTATGGCTACACCTTC	CASSEGGTGNYGYTF
TRBV19	NA	NA	TRBJ1-5	TGTGCCAGTAGTACCGTGAGGGACAGCAATCAGCCCCAGCATTTT	CASSTVRDSNQPQHF
TRBV15	NA	few	TRBJ1-1	TGTGCCACCAGCAGAGATCTGCTTGGGGCAGCGAACACTGAAGCTTTCTTT	CATSRDLLGAANTEAFF
TRBV25-1	NA	once	TRBJ1-5	TGTGCCAGCAGTGAATGGGGGGATAGCAATCAGCCCCAGCATTTT	CASSEWGDSNQPQHF
TRBV6-5	TRBD1	NA	TRBJ2-5	TGTGCCAGCAGCCTGGGACAGGGGGTGACCCAGTACTTC	CASSLGQGVTQYF
TRBV5-1	NA	NA	TRBJ1-2	TGCGCCAGCAGCTTGGGGCAGTCCAACTATGGCTACACCTTC	CASSLGQSNYGYTF
TRBV18	NA	NA	TRBJ2-7	TGTGCCAGCTCACTTTGGCCGGACTACGAGCAGTACTTC	CASSLWPDYEQYF
TRBV12-3/TRBV12-4	NA	NA	TRBJ1-2	TGTGCCAGCAGTCCCTCCCGCTATGGCTACACCTTC	CASSPSRYGYTF
TRBV24-1	NA	NA	TRBJ2-4	TGTGCCACCAGTGATCCTGGACGGGGAGCCAAAAACATTCAGTACTTC	CATSDPGRGAKNIQYF
TRBV19	NA	NA	TRBJ1-1	TGTGCCAGTAGTATGCTGAGTACAGGGCACACTGAAGCTTTCTTT	CASSMLSTGHTEAFF
TRBV6-5	NA	NA	TRBJ2-5	TGTGCCAGCAGTTACGGGGGTGTCCAAGAGACCCAGTACTTC	CASSYGGVQETQYF
TRBV5-1	NA	once	TRBJ1-2	TGCGCCAGCAGCGACGCCGGGCCGTACTATGGCTACACCTTC	CASSDAGPYYGYTF
TRBV4-1	NA	NA	TRBJ1-5	TGCGCCAGCAGCCGCGAAGGGGACAGCAATCAGCCCCAGCATTTT	CASSREGDSNQPQHF